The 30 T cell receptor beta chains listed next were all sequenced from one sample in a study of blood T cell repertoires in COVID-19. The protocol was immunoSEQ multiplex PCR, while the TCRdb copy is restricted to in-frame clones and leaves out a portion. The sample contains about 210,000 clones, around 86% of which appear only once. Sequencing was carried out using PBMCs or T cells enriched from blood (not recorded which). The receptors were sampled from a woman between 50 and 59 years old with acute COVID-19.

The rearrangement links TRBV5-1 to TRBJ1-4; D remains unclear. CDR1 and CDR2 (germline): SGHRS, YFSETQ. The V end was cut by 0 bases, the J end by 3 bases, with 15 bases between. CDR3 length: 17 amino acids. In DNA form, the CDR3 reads TGCGCCAGCAGCTTGGGGACTTCGGGTCTGGCTAATGAAAAACTGTTTTTT. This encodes CASSLGTSGLANEKLFF.

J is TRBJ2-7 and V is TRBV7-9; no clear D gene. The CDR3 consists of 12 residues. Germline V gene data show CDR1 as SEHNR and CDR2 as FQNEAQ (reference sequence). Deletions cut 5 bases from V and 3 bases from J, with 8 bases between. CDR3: CASSEAIYEQYF. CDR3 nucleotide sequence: TGTGCCAGCAGCGAGGCGATCTACGAGCAGTACTTC. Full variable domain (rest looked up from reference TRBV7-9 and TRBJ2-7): DTGVSQNPRHKITKRGQNVTFRCDPISEHNRLYWYRQTLGQGPEFLTYFQNEAQLEKSRLLSDRFSAERPKGSFSTLEIQRTEQGDSAMYLCASSEAIYEQYFGPGTRLTVT.

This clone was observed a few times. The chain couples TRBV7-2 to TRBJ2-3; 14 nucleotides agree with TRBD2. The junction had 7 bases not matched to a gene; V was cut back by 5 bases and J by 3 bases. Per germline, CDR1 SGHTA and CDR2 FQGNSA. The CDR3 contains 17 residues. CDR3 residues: CASSLRLAGGGTDTQYF. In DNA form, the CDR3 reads TGTGCCAGCAGCCTCAGACTAGCGGGAGGGGGAACAGATACGCAGTATTTT.

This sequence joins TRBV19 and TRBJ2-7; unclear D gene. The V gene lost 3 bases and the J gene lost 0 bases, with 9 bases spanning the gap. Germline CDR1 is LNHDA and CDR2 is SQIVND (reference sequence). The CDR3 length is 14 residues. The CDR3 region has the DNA TGTGCCAGTAGTATCGAGGTGGGCTCCTACGAGCAGTACTTC. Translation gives CASSIEVGSYEQYF. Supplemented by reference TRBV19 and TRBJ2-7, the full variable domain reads DGGITQSPKYLFRKEGQNVTLSCEQNLNHDAMYWYRQDPGQGLRLIYYSQIVNDFQKGDIAEGYSVSREKKESFPLTVTSAQKNPTAFYLCASSIEVGSYEQYFGPGTRLTVT.

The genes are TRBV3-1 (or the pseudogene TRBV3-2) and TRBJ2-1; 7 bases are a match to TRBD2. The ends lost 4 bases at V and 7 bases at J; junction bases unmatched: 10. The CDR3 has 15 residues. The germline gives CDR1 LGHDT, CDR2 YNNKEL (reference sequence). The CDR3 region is CASSPEGGPENEQFF. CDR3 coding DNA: TGTGCCAGCAGCCCGGAGGGAGGGCCGGAGAATGAGCAGTTCTTC.

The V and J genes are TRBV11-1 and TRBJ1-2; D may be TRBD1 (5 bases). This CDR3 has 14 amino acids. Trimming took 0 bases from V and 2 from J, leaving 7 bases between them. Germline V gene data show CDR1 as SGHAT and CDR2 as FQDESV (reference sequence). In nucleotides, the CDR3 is TGTGCCAGCAGCTTAGCAGGGGCAAACTATGGCTACACCTTC. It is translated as CASSLAGANYGYTF.

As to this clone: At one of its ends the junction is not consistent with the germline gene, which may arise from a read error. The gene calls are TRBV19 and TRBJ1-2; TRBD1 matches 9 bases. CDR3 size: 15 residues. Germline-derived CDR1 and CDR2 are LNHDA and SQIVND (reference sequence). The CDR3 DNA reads TGTGCCAGTAGTATGCCCGGGACAGGGCTCTATGCCCACTACTTC. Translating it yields CASSMPGTGLYAHYF. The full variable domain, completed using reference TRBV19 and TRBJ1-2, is DGGITQSPKYLFRKEGQNVTLSCEQNLNHDAMYWYRQDPGQGLRLIYYSQIVNDFQKGDIAEGYSVSREKKESFPLTVTSAQKNPTAFYLCASSMPGTGLYAHYFGSGTRLTVV.

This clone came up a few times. CDR3: CASSYQGRGNQPQHF. The DNA for the CDR3 is TGTGCCAGCAGTTACCAGGGTAGGGGCAATCAGCCCCAGCATTTT. The V and J genes are TRBV6-2 or TRBV6-3 and TRBJ1-5; D is possibly TRBD1 (5 bases). The CDR3 loop spans 15 amino acids. With 2 bases removed from V and 2 bases from J, the gap between germline ends came to 10 bases. Germline assignment: CDR1 MNHEY and CDR2 SVGEGT.

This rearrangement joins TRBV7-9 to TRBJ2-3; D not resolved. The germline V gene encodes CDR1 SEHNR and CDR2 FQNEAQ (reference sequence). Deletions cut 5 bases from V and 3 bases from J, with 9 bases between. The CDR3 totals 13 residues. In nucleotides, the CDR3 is TGTGCCAGCAGCCACTTAAGAACAGATACGCAGTATTTT. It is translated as CASSHLRTDTQYF.

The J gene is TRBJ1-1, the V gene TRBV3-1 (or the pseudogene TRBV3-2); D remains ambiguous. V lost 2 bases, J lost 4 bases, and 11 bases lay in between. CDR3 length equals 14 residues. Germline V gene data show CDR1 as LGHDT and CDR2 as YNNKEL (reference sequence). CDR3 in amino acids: CASSQRRRITEAFF. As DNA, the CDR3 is TGTGCCAGCAGCCAACGCCGGAGGATCACTGAAGCTTTCTTT.

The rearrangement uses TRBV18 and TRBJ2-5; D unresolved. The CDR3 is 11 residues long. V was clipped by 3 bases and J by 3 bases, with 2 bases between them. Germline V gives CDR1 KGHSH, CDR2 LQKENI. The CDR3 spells CASSPKETQYF. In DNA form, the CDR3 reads TGTGCCAGCTCACCCAAAGAGACCCAGTACTTC. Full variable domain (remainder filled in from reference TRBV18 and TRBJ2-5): NAGVMQNPRHLVRRRGQEARLRCSPMKGHSHVYWYRQLPEEGLKFMVYLQKENIIDESGMPKERFSAEFPKEGPSILRIQQVVRGDSAAYFCASSPKETQYFGPGTRLLVL.

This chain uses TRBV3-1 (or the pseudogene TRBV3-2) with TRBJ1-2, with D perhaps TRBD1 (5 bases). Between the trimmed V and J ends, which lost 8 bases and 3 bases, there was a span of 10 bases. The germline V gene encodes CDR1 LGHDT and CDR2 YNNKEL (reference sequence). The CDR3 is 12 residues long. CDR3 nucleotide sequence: TGTGCCAGCGGGGGGGGTTACTATGGCTACACCTTC. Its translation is CASGGGYYGYTF.

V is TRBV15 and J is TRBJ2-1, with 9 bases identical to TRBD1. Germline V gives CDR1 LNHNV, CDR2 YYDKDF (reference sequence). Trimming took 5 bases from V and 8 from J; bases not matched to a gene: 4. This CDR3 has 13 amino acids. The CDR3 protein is CATSAWTGDEQFF. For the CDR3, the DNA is TGTGCCACCAGCGCCTGGACAGGGGATGAGCAGTTCTTC.

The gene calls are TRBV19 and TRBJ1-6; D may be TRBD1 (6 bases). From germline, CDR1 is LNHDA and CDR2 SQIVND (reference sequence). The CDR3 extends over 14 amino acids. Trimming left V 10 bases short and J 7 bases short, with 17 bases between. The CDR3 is CATSGSQGNSPLHF. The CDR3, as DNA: TGTGCCACTAGCGGCTCCCAGGGGAATTCACCCCTCCACTTT.

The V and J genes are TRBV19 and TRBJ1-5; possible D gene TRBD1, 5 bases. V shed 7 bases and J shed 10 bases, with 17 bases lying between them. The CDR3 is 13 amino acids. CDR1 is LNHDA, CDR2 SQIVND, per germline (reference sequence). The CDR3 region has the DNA TGTGCCAGTATGGGGCAGGGCCCAAACCCCCAGCATTTT. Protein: CASMGQGPNPQHF.

The CDR3 region has the DNA TGTGCCAAAGCGGGCCACCTCTCTAACTATGGCTACACCTTC. It yields the protein CAKAGHLSNYGYTF. This rearrangement joins TRBV2 to TRBJ1-2; no clear D. CDR3 length: 14 residues. Looked up from germline, CDR1 is SNHLY and CDR2 is FYNNEI. V was trimmed by 10 bases and J by 0 bases, leaving 15 bases between them.

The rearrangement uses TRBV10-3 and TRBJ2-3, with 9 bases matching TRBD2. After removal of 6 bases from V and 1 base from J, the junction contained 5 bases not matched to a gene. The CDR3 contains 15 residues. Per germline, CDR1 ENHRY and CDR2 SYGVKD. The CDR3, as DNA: TGTGCCATCAGGATGGTAGCGGGGGGCACAGATACGCAGTATTTT. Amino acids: CAIRMVAGGTDTQYF.

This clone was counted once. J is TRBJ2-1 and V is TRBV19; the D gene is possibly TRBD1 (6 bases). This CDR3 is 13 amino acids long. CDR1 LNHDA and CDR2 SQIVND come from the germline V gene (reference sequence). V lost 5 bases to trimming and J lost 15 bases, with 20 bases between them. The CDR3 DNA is TGTGCCAGTAGTCCTCCTGGACAGCCTTATTCGTTCTTC. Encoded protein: CASSPPGQPYSFF.

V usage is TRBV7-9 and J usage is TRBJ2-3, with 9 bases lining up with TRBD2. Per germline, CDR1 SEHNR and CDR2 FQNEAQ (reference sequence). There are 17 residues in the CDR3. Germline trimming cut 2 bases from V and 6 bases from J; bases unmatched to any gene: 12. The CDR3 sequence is CASSLRVAGGPWDTQYF. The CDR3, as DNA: TGTGCCAGCAGCTTACGGGTGGCGGGAGGGCCTTGGGATACGCAGTATTTT. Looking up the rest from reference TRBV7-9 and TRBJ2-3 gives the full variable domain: DTGVSQNPRHKITKRGQNVTFRCDPISEHNRLYWYRQTLGQGPEFLTYFQNEAQLEKSRLLSDRFSAERPKGSFSTLEIQRTEQGDSAMYLCASSLRVAGGPWDTQYFGPGTRLTVL.

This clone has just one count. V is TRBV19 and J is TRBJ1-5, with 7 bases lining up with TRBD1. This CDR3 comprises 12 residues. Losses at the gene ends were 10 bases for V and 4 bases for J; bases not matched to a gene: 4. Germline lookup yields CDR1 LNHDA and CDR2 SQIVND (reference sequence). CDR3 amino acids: CATRQGNQPQHF. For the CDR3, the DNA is TGTGCCACTCGACAGGGAAATCAGCCCCAGCATTTT.

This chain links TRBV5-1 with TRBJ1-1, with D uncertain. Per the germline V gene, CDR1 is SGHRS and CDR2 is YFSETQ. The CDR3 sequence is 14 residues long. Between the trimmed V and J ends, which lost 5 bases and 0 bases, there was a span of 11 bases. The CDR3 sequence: CASRGGMVNTEAFF. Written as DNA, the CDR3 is TGCGCCAGCAGAGGCGGGATGGTGAACACTGAAGCTTTCTTT.

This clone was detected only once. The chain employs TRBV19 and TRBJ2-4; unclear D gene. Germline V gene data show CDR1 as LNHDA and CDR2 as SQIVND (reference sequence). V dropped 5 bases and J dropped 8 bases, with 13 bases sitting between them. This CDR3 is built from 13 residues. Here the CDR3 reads CASSLSPRDIQYF. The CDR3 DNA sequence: TGTGCCAGTAGTTTGTCCCCCCGGGACATTCAGTACTTC.

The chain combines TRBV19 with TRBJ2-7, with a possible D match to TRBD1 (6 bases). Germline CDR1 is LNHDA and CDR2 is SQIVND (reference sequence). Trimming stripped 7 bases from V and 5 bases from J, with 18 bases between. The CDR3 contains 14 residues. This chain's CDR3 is CASTHRASGDEQYF. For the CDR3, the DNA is TGTGCCAGTACGCACAGGGCTTCGGGTGACGAGCAGTACTTC.

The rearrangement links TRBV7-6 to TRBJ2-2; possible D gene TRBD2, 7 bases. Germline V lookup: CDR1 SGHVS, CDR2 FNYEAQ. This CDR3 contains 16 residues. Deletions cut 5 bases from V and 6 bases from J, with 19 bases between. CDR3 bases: TGTGCCAGCAGCCAGATTGGGGGGGCGTACGCCGGGGAGCTGTTTTTT. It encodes CASSQIGGAYAGELFF.

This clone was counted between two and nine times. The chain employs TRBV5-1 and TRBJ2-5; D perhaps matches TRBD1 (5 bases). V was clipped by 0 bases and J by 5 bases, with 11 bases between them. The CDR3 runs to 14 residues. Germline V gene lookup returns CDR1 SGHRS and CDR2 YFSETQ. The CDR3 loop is CASSLGRQSETQYF. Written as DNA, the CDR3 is TGCGCCAGCAGCTTGGGCCGACAGAGCGAGACCCAGTACTTC.

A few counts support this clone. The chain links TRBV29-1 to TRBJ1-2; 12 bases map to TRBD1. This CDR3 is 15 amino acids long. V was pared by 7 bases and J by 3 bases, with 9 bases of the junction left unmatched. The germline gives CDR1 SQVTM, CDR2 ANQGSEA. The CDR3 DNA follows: TGCAGCGCCCCCCGCGGGACAGGGGGCGACTATGGCTACACCTTC. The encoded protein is CSAPRGTGGDYGYTF.

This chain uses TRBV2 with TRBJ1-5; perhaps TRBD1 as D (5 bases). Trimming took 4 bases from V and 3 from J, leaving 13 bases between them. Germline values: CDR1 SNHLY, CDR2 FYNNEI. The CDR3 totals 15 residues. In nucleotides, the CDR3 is TGTGCCAGCAGTGGGGGACTGATTATCAATCAGCCCCAGCATTTT. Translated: CASSGGLIINQPQHF.

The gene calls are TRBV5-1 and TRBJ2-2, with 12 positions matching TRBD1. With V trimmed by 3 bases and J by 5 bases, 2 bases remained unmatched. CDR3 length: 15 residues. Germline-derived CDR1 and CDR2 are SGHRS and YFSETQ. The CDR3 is CASSSGQGATGELFF. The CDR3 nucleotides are TGCGCCAGCAGCTCGGGACAGGGGGCGACCGGGGAGCTGTTTTTT.

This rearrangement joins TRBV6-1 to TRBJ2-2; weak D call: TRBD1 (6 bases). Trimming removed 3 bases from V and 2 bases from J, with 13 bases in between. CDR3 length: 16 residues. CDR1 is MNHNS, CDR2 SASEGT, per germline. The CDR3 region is CASSEGVRGNTGELFF. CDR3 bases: TGTGCCAGCAGTGAGGGAGTCAGGGGCAACACCGGGGAGCTGTTTTTT.

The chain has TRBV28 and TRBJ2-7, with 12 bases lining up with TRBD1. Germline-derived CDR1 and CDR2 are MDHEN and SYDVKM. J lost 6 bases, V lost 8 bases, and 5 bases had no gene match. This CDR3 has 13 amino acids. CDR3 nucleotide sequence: TGTGCCAGCCGGGGGACAGGGGGCGGCGAGCAGTACTTC. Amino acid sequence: CASRGTGGGEQYF.